The 22 T cell receptor beta chains reported below all come from one sample, sequenced in a study of cytotoxic CD8 clonotypes in ibrutinib-treated CLL. Some clones are missing from TCRdb's copy, which holds only in-frame ones; the method was immunoSEQ multiplex PCR. The table has fewer than 75,000 clones, about 72% seen once. Source: PBMCs, taken after 12 months of ibrutinib treatment. These receptors originate from a human donor with chronic lymphocytic leukemia.

The sample holds a few counts of this clone. V usage is TRBV7-3 and J usage is TRBJ2-1; D unclear. This CDR3 comprises 14 residues. Trimming took 5 bases from V and 3 from J, leaving 11 bases between them. CDR1 SGHTA and CDR2 FQGTGA come from the germline V gene. The CDR3 reads CASSPDPIYNEQFF. CDR3 in DNA: TGTGCCAGCAGCCCGGACCCGATCTACAATGAGCAGTTCTTC.

This clone has only a few counts. The chain employs TRBV7-2 and TRBJ1-2; D remains unclear. The CDR3 consists of 14 residues. Germline V gives CDR1 SGHTA, CDR2 FQGNSA. V lost 3 bases, J lost 0 bases, and 8 bases lay in between. CDR3 in DNA: TGTGCCAGCAGCTTGGCCGGGGCTAACTATGGCTACACCTTC. This sequence encodes CASSLAGANYGYTF.

This clone was detected a few times. At one of its ends the junction is not consistent with the germline gene, which may arise from a read error. The chain links TRBV7-6 to TRBJ2-3; 11 bases align to TRBD2. Germline lookup yields CDR1 SGHVS and CDR2 FNYEAQ. There are 15 residues in the CDR3. The CDR3 protein is CASSVAGGSTDTQYF. In nucleotides, the CDR3 is TGTGCCAGCAGCGTAGCGGGAGGGAGCACAGATACGCAGTATTTT.

V gene TRBV28 combines with J gene TRBJ1-5, with TRBD1 as a possible D gene (5 bases). Germline loops: CDR1 MDHEN, CDR2 SYDVKM. Trimming removed 5 bases from V and 7 bases from J, with 9 bases in between. The CDR3 totals 12 residues. The CDR3 DNA is TGTGCCAGCAGTCCGGGGGGACAGCCCCAGCATTTT. Protein sequence: CASSPGGQPQHF.

The J gene is TRBJ2-1, the V gene TRBV9; perhaps TRBD2 as D (6 bases). Germline lookup yields CDR1 SGDLS and CDR2 YYNGEE. Deletions cut 3 bases from V and 0 bases from J, with 10 bases between. The CDR3 covers 15 residues. For the CDR3, the DNA is TGTGCCAGCAGCGCCCGGGACTCCTCCTACAATGAGCAGTTCTTC. This encodes CASSARDSSYNEQFF.

This clone was observed a few times. V gene TRBV9 combines with J gene TRBJ2-3; D remains ambiguous. The CDR3 runs to 15 residues. CDR1 is SGDLS and CDR2 is YYNGEE in the germline V gene. The V gene lost 0 bases and the J gene lost 1 base, with 9 bases spanning the gap. Here the CDR3 reads CASSVGVLGTDTQYF. For the CDR3, the DNA is TGTGCCAGCAGCGTAGGGGTTCTCGGCACAGATACGCAGTATTTT.

This clone was counted once. The rearrangement uses TRBV5-1 and TRBJ2-7; 9 bases map to TRBD1. This CDR3 comprises 16 residues. The junction had 5 bases not matched to a gene; V was cut back by 1 base and J by 0 bases. Germline V gene sequence: CDR1 SGHRS, CDR2 YFSETQ. This CDR3 reads CASSLRDRVGSYEQYF. Written as DNA, the CDR3 is TGCGCCAGCAGCTTGCGGGACAGGGTTGGCTCCTACGAGCAGTACTTC.

The V call is TRBV11-2, the J call TRBJ2-1; TRBD1 matches at 7 bases. The CDR3 covers 17 residues. V was pared by 4 bases and J by 7 bases, with 16 bases of the junction left unmatched. Germline CDR1 reads SGHAT; CDR2 reads FQNNGV. CDR3 residues: CASSSYRGTDSGNEQFF. The CDR3 DNA is TGTGCCAGCAGCTCCTACAGGGGTACGGACTCAGGGAATGAGCAGTTCTTC.

This clone was seen only once. The rearrangement links TRBV5-4 to TRBJ2-5; TRBD2 matches at 13 bases. J gave up 3 bases and V 2 bases, and 1 base lay outside the gene matches. In germline, CDR1 is SGHNT, CDR2 YYREEE (reference sequence). The CDR3 totals 15 residues. CDR3 amino acids: CASSLTSGREETQYF. In DNA, the CDR3 is TGTGCCAGCAGCTTAACTAGCGGGAGGGAAGAGACCCAGTACTTC.

Ten or more counts support this clone. The chain recombines TRBV6-6 with TRBJ2-1; D uncertain. The CDR3 loop spans 16 amino acids. V was trimmed by 4 bases and J by 5 bases, leaving 18 bases between them. The germline V gene encodes CDR1 MNHNY and CDR2 SVGAGI (reference sequence). CDR3 in DNA: TGTGCCAGCAGTTCCTGGGCCGTGAAGGTAAACAATGAGCAGTTCTTC. As protein: CASSSWAVKVNNEQFF.

V and J are TRBV6-7 and TRBJ2-7, with 11 bases identical to TRBD1. TRBV6-7 has ORF status, its function being uncertain. Trimming at V came to 3 bases and at J to 7 bases, leaving 8 bases not matched to a gene. This CDR3 comprises 15 residues. The CDR3 DNA follows: TGTGCCAGCAGTTATGGGACAGGGGGGCCTGTGGAGCAGTACTTC. It encodes CASSYGTGGPVEQYF.

This chain joins TRBV28 and TRBJ2-7; 8 bases line up with TRBD1. Germline CDR1 is MDHEN and CDR2 is SYDVKM. The length of the CDR3 is 13 residues. V trimming: 10 bases; J trimming: 6 bases; junction bases outside the gene matches: 11. The CDR3 DNA is TGTGCCACTGGACAGGGTTTTAGAGGCGAGCAGTACTTC. Translation gives CATGQGFRGEQYF.

This sequence joins TRBV5-6 and TRBJ2-3, with D perhaps TRBD2 (6 bases). V was cut by 2 bases and J by 2 bases, with 18 bases left in between. The length of the CDR3 is 17 residues. Looked up from germline, CDR1 is SGHDT and CDR2 is YYEEEE. CDR3 in amino acids: CASSFGLATRYTDTQYF. The CDR3 region has the DNA TGTGCCAGCAGCTTTGGCCTAGCGACCCGCTACACAGATACGCAGTATTTT. Using reference TRBV5-6 and TRBJ2-3 for the parts outside the CDR3, the full variable domain is DAGVTQSPTHLIKTRGQQVTLRCSPKSGHDTVSWYQQALGQGPQFIFQYYEEEERQRGNFPDRFSGHQFPNYSSELNVNALLLGDSALYLCASSFGLATRYTDTQYFGPGTRLTVL.

The J gene is TRBJ2-1, the V gene TRBV5-6, with 7 positions matching TRBD1. Germline trimming cut 5 bases from V and 6 bases from J; bases unmatched to any gene: 20. This CDR3 comprises 18 residues. Germline CDR1 reads SGHDT; CDR2 reads YYEEEE. CDR3 loop: CASSLPMSMGQLFNEQFF. The CDR3, as DNA: TGTGCCAGCAGTTTGCCTATGTCGATGGGACAGCTGTTCAATGAGCAGTTCTTC. Full variable domain (remainder filled in from reference TRBV5-6 and TRBJ2-1): DAGVTQSPTHLIKTRGQQVTLRCSPKSGHDTVSWYQQALGQGPQFIFQYYEEEERQRGNFPDRFSGHQFPNYSSELNVNALLLGDSALYLCASSLPMSMGQLFNEQFFGPGTRLTVL.

J is TRBJ2-2 and V is TRBV7-6; 13 positions match TRBD2. Germline CDR1 and CDR2: SGHVS and FNYEAQ. The CDR3 runs to 15 residues. V lost 5 bases, J lost 6 bases, and 3 bases stayed unmatched. CDR3 loop: CASSRTSGSSGELFF. CDR3 nucleotide sequence: TGTGCCAGCAGCCGGACTAGCGGGAGCTCCGGGGAGCTGTTTTTT. The full variable domain, rest sourced from reference TRBV7-6 and TRBJ2-2, is GAGVSQSPRYKVTKRGQDVALRCDPISGHVSLYWYRQALGQGPEFLTYFNYEAQQDKSGLPNDRFSAERPEGSISTLTIQRTEQRDSAMYRCASSRTSGSSGELFFGEGSRLTVL.

The chain has TRBV7-3 and TRBJ2-7; 9 bases fit TRBD1. The V gene's germline CDR1 is SGHTA and CDR2 FQGTGA. The trim removed 3 bases at V and 1 base at J, leaving 4 bases unmatched. The length of the CDR3 is 15 residues. DNA of the CDR3: TGTGCCAGCAGCTTCGGACAGGGGCCTTCCTACGAGCAGTACTTC. This codes for CASSFGQGPSYEQYF.

The gene calls are TRBV6-5 and TRBJ2-3; D ambiguous. Trimming removed 6 bases at V and 1 base at J, with 11 bases between. CDR1 is MNHEY, CDR2 SVGAGI, per germline. This CDR3 spans 14 amino acids. DNA of the CDR3: TGTGCCAGCAGCTTAAATAGTGGCACAGATACGCAGTATTTT. Amino acid sequence: CASSLNSGTDTQYF.

V and J are TRBV6-5 and TRBJ2-7; a weak D match, TRBD1 (6 bases). The CDR3 is 15 residues long. Trimming removed 8 bases at V and 0 bases at J, with 17 bases between. The germline gives CDR1 MNHEY, CDR2 SVGAGI. This chain's CDR3 is CASALQGKISYEQYF. The CDR3 nucleotides read TGTGCCAGCGCGCTTCAGGGGAAGATCTCCTACGAGCAGTACTTC.

This clone is a singleton in its sample. The chain recombines TRBV5-6 with TRBJ2-5; D is uncertain. V shed 0 bases and J shed 5 bases, with 17 bases lying between them. The germline V gene encodes CDR1 SGHDT and CDR2 YYEEEE. The CDR3 extends over 16 amino acids. The CDR3 reads CASSLVPVLSGETQYF. Here the CDR3 DNA reads TGTGCCAGCAGCTTGGTGCCAGTTCTTTCCGGGGAGACCCAGTACTTC.

V and J are TRBV2 and TRBJ2-3, with a weak D call TRBD1 (6 bases). Trimming pared 6 bases from V and 0 bases from J, leaving 10 bases between. CDR3 length: 14 amino acids. The germline V gene encodes CDR1 SNHLY and CDR2 FYNNEI. This CDR3 is CASSRDISTDTQYF. The CDR3 nucleotides are TGTGCCAGCAGCCGGGACATAAGCACAGATACGCAGTATTTT.

The chain joins TRBV27 to TRBJ2-7, with 10 bases lining up with TRBD2. Germline V gives CDR1 MNHEY, CDR2 SMNVEV (reference sequence). Trimming cost V 5 bases and J 4 bases; bases outside gene matches: 5. This CDR3 region has 14 residues. The CDR3: CASSGPSGSYEQYF. The CDR3 DNA sequence: TGTGCCAGCAGTGGGCCTAGCGGGAGTTACGAGCAGTACTTC.

The chain has TRBV18 and TRBJ2-1, with 10 bases that match TRBD2. CDR3 length: 17 residues. V gave up 0 bases and J gave up 3 bases; unmatched junction bases: 5. In germline, CDR1 is KGHSH, CDR2 LQKENI. The CDR3: CASSPPDSGRLYNEQFF. The CDR3 DNA reads as TGTGCCAGCTCACCACCGGATAGCGGGAGGCTCTACAATGAGCAGTTCTTC.